This entry describes one TCR beta chain. The antigen remains unidentified. Trimming removed 0 bases at V and 6 bases at J, with 14 bases between. The CDR3 is 16 residues long. Germline values: CDR1 LGHNA, CDR2 YSLEER. This sample was included in a study of T cell responses to AZD1222 COVID-19 vaccine. Findings and limits, study-wide: Repertoires in all cases were sampled only once the peak T cell response had passed. Spike-specific TCRs gained breadth and depth after people received two AZD1222 doses. The reported proportion of spike-specific TCRs targeting unmutated variant regions was nearly half. Donors, mostly white British, included more females; clonal diversity was possibly underestimated.

Sequenced by immunoSEQ multiplex PCR; TCRdb stores in-frame clones only, minus some. This sample has 130,000 or so clones; 90% occur once, and the top ten carry under 2%. The chain joins TRBV4-3 to TRBJ2-2; a possible D gene is TRBD1 (6 bases). This clonotype was obtained from an adult in good health. The specimen was peripheral blood, collected on day 0 of AZD1222 vaccination. The CDR3 bases are TGCGCCAGCAGCCAAGACCCACAGGGTCGGGCCGGGGAGCTGTTTTTT. Amino acid sequence: CASSQDPQGRAGELFF.